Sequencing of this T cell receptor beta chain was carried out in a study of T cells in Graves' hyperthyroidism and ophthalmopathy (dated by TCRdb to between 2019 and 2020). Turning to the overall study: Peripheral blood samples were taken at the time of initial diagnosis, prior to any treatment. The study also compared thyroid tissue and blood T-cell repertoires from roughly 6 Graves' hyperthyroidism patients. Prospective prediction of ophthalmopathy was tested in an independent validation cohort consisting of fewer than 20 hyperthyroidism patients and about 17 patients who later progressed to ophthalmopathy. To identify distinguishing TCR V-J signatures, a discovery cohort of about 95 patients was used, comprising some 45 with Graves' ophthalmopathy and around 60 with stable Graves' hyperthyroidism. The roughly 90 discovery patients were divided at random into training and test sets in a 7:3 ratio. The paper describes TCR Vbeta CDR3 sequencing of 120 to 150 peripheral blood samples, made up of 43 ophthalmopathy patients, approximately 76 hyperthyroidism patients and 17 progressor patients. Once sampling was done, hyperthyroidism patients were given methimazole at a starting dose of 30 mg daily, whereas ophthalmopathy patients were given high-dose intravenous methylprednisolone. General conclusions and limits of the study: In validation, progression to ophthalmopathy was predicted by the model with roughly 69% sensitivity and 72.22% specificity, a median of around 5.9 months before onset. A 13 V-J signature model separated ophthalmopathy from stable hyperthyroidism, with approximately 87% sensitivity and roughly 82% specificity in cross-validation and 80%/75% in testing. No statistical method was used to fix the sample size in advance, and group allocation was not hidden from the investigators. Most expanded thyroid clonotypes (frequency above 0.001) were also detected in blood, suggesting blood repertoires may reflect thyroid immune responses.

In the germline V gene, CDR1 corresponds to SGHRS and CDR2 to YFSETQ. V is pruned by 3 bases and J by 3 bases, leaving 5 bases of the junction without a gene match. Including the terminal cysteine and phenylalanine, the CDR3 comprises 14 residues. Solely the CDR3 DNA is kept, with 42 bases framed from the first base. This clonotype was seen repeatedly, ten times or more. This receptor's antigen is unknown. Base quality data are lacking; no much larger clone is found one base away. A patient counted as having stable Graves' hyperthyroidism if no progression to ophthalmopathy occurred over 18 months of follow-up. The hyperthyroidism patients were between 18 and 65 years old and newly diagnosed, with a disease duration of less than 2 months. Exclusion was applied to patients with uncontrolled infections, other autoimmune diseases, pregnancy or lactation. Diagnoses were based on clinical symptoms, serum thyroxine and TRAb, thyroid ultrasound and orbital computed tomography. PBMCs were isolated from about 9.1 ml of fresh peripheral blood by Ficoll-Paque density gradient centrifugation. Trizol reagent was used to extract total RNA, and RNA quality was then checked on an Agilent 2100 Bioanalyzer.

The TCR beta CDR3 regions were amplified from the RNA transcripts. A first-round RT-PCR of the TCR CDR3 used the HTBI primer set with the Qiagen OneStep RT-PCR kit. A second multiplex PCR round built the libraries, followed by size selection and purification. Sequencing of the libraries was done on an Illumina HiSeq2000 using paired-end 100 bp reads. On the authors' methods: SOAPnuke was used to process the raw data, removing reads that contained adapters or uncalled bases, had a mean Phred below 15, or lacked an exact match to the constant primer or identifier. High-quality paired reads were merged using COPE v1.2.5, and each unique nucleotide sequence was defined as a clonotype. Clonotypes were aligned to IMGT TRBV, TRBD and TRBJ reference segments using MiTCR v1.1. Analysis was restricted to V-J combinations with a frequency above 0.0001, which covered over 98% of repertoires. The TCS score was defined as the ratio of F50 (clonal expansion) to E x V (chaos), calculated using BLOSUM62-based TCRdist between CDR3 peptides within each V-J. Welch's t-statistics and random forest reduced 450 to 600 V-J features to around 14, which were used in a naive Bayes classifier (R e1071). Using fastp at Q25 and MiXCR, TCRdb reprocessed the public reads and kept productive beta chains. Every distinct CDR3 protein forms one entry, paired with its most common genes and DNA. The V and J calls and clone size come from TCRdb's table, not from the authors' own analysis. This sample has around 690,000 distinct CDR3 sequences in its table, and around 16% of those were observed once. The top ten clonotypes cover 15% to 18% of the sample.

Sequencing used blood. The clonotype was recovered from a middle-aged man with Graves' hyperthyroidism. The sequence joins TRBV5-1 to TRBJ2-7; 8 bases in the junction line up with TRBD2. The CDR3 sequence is CASSSTSEHYEQYF. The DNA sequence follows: TGCGCCAGCAGCTCGACTAGCGAGCACTACGAGCAGTACTTC.